The 15 T cell receptor beta chains below come from one sample, sequenced in a study of cytomegalovirus exposure and HLA in healthy donors. Both 60 Vbeta primers and 13 Jbeta primers went into the PCR. Clones were read by immunoSEQ multiplex PCR, and TCRdb kept only the in-frame ones, dropping some. The sample contains 85,000 to 120,000 clones, more than 60% of which appear only once. Sequencing was performed on PBMCs. These receptors were taken from a man in his sixties in good health and CMV-seronegative.

This clone appeared a single time. The V gene is TRBV7-2, the J gene TRBJ2-6; the match to TRBD1 covers 9 bases. Germline CDR1 SGHTA, CDR2 FQGNSA. The J segment lost 4 bases and the V segment lost 5 bases, leaving 12 bases of the junction unmatched. There are 18 residues in the CDR3. In nucleotides, the CDR3 is TGTGCCAGCAGCGTACAGGGGGCCACAGGGGGAGGGGCCAACGTCCTGACTTTC. Protein sequence: CASSVQGATGGGANVLTF.

The table lists this clone with a few counts. Other DNA variants within this sample encode the same CDR3. V is TRBV7-2 and J is TRBJ2-5; 7 bases line up with TRBD2. CDR1 and CDR2 from the germline V gene are SGHTA and FQGNSA. The CDR3 covers 14 residues. Losses at the gene ends were 5 bases for V and 4 bases for J; bases not matched to a gene: 7. DNA of the CDR3: TGTGCCAGCAGCCGGCCGGGGGGTGGAGAGACCCAGTACTTC. Protein: CASSRPGGGETQYF.

The chain carries TRBV19 and TRBJ1-4; D possibly corresponds to TRBD1 (5 bases). The CDR3 consists of 16 residues. Looked up from germline, CDR1 is LNHDA and CDR2 is SQIVND (reference sequence). Trimming stripped 5 bases from V and 2 bases from J, with 15 bases between. CDR3 coding DNA: TGTGCCAGTAGTGCCCAGACAGTCTCTACTAATGAAAAACTGTTTTTT. This gives the protein CASSAQTVSTNEKLFF.

The genes are TRBV6-1 and TRBJ1-1; a possible D gene is TRBD1 (6 bases). The CDR3 spans 15 residues. The germline gives CDR1 MNHNS, CDR2 SASEGT. V was trimmed by 7 bases and J by 6 bases, leaving 21 bases between them. CDR3 bases: TGTGCCAGCACCGAAAGGGGGGGCGGTTTTGCTGAAGCTTTCTTT. It encodes CASTERGGGFAEAFF.

This clone was found a few times. The chain has TRBV15 and TRBJ1-5; 8 bases line up with TRBD1. V was pared by 2 bases and J by 6 bases, with 6 bases of the junction left unmatched. The CDR3 spans 15 residues. Germline CDR1 reads LNHNV; CDR2 reads YYDKDF (reference sequence). CDR3 in amino acids: CATSRPQGAAQPQHF. The CDR3 nucleotides read TGTGCCACCAGCAGACCCCAGGGGGCGGCTCAGCCCCAGCATTTT.

This chain connects TRBV7-2 to TRBJ1-2; D uncertain. CDR1 and CDR2 (germline): SGHTA, FQGNSA. V was pared by 4 bases and J by 9 bases, with 24 bases between. The CDR3 is 16 residues long. The CDR3 DNA reads TGTGCCAGCAGCTCCCGAGGAGGAAACCAATATGGTCGCTACACCTTC. Amino acids: CASSSRGGNQYGRYTF.

This rearrangement joins TRBV30 to TRBJ1-3, with TRBD1 matching over 7 bases. The CDR3 is 14 amino acids. Germline V gene sequence: CDR1 GTSNPN, CDR2 SVGIG (reference sequence). With V trimmed by 2 bases and J by 2 bases, 3 bases remained unmatched. In DNA, the CDR3 is TGTGCCTGGAGTCTGCAGGGGGCTGGAAACACCATATATTTT. It translates to CAWSLQGAGNTIYF.

J is TRBJ1-2 and V is TRBV6-1, with 7 nucleotides matching TRBD1. CDR3 length equals 16 residues. V was pared by 0 bases and J by 2 bases, with 6 bases of the junction left unmatched. Germline V gene lookup returns CDR1 MNHNS and CDR2 SASEGT. CDR3 nucleotide sequence: TGTGCCAGCAGTGAAGCCCGGGACAGAGGAAACTATGGCTACACCTTC. Its translation: CASSEARDRGNYGYTF.

The J gene is TRBJ1-5, the V gene TRBV6-5, with D perhaps matching TRBD1 (5 bases). This CDR3 is built from 14 residues. The ends were cut back, 0 bases at V and 7 bases at J, with 10 bases in the middle. The germline CDR1 and CDR2 sequences are MNHEY and SVGAGI. The DNA of the CDR3 is TGTGCCAGCAGTTACTCCCGGGGGAAACAGCCCCAGCATTTT. It is translated as CASSYSRGKQPQHF.

The chain couples TRBV18 to TRBJ1-1, with TRBD1 identical over 9 bases. This CDR3 region has 14 residues. The ends lost 3 bases at V and 4 bases at J; junction bases unmatched: 3. Germline CDR1 reads KGHSH; CDR2 reads LQKENI. The CDR3 here is CASSPTDRGTEAFF. The CDR3 region has the DNA TGTGCCAGCTCACCGACGGACAGGGGCACTGAAGCTTTCTTT.

V and J are TRBV9 and TRBJ1-1; D might be TRBD1 (5 bases). V shed 0 bases and J shed 3 bases, with 9 bases lying between them. Germline CDR1 is SGDLS and CDR2 is YYNGEE. CDR3 length equals 14 residues. The CDR3 sequence is CASSVEGRDTEAFF. For the CDR3, the DNA is TGTGCCAGCAGCGTAGAGGGGAGGGACACTGAAGCTTTCTTT.

The V gene is TRBV15, the J gene TRBJ1-5, with D possibly matching TRBD1 (6 bases). Trimming stripped 2 bases from V and 7 bases from J, with 15 bases between. Germline loops: CDR1 LNHNV, CDR2 YYDKDF (reference sequence). This CDR3 has 15 residues. CDR3 in amino acids: CATSRSPEGGQPQHF. The CDR3 DNA sequence: TGTGCCACCAGCAGATCCCCCGAGGGGGGGCAGCCCCAGCATTTT.

The chain uses TRBV18 and TRBJ1-5, with no clear D. The length of the CDR3 is 13 residues. Trimming shortened V by 5 bases and J by 7 bases, and 12 bases separated the two germline ends. From germline, CDR1 is KGHSH and CDR2 LQKENI. The CDR3 DNA reads TGTGCCAGCTCAGCAGACAAGGCCCAGCCCCAGCATTTT. This sequence encodes CASSADKAQPQHF.

The chain carries TRBV4-1 and TRBJ2-3, with 10 nucleotides matching TRBD2. The CDR3 runs 16 residues. Looked up from germline, CDR1 is MGHRA and CDR2 is YSYEKL. The V gene end was trimmed by 3 bases and the J gene end by 3 bases; junction bases not matched to a gene: 6. The DNA for the CDR3 is TGCGCCAGCAGCCAGGGAGCGGGGGGGCGGACAGATACGCAGTATTTT. Translation: CASSQGAGGRTDTQYF.

This clone has just a few counts. The same CDR3 arises from other DNA sequences in this sample as well. J is TRBJ1-3 and V is TRBV9, with D possibly TRBD1 on 6 matching bases. The V gene's germline CDR1 is SGDLS and CDR2 YYNGEE. V lost 4 bases, J lost 0 bases, and 11 bases lay in between. CDR3 length: 15 residues. The CDR3 nucleotides are TGTGCCAGCAGCCCCCGACAGGACTCTGGAAACACCATATATTTT. It translates to CASSPRQDSGNTIYF.